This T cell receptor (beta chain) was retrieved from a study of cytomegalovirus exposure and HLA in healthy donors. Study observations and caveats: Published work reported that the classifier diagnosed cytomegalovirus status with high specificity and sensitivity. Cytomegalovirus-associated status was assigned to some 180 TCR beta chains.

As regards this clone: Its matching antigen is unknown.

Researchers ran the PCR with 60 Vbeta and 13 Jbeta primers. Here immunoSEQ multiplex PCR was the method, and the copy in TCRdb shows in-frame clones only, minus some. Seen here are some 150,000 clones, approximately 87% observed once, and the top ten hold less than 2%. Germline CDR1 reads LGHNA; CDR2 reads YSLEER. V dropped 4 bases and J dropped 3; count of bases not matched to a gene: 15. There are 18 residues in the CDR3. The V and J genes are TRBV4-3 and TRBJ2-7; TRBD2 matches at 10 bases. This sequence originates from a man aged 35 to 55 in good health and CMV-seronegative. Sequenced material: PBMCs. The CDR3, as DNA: TGCGCCAGCAGCCTAGGACAGGGTTGGCCTAGCGGGGGCTACGAGCAGTACTTC. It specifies CASSLGQGWPSGGYEQYF.